This T cell receptor (beta chain) was documented in a study of blood T cell repertoires in COVID-19. Enrollees, roughly 18 to 89 years old, lived in 24 US areas. Donors were grouped by their self-reported clinical history. Here immunoSEQ multiplex PCR was the method, and the copy in TCRdb shows in-frame clones only, minus some. The sample has approximately 440,000 clones, roughly 88% seen once. The source is a man younger than 35 who had recovered from COVID-19. The sample was PBMCs or T cells enriched from blood (not recorded which).

CDR3 DNA sequence: TGTGCCAGCAGCCAAGGAGGGACTGGGGCCAACGTCCTGACTTTC. Translated, it gives CASSQGGTGANVLTF. The chain uses TRBV3-1 (or the pseudogene TRBV3-2) and TRBJ2-6; TRBD2 is a possible D gene (5 bases). V lost 1 base, J lost 2 bases, and 6 bases lay in between. The CDR3 is made up of 15 amino acids. Germline values: CDR1 LGHDT, CDR2 YNNKEL (reference sequence).